This TCR beta chain was recorded in a study of Graves' ophthalmopathy and Graves' hyperthyroidism. Germline values: CDR1 MNHEY, CDR2 SVGEGT. The V end lost 5 bases, the J end lost 3 bases, and 17 bases lay between the germline ends. The CDR3 consists of 15 residues. General observations from the study: For separating ophthalmopathy from stable hyperthyroidism, a 13-signature model gave 87.88% sensitivity and around 76% specificity. Most thyroid clonotypes expanded beyond 0.001 frequency were also found in blood.

Beta-chain TCR CDR3 regions were amplified from RNA transcripts. The workflow started with a first-round RT-PCR run with HTBI primers and then moved on to a second-round multiplex PCR. From the multiplex PCR reads, TCRdb called clonotypes with MiXCR, one entry per CDR3 protein. The sample lists about 400,000 distinct CDR3 sequences, approximately 16% occurring once. This clonotype was detected many times. Its antigen remains unknown. A diagnosis was made from clinical symptoms together with serum thyroxine, TRAb, thyroid ultrasound and orbital computed tomography. The chain recombines TRBV6-2 or TRBV6-3 with TRBJ2-7; no reliable D call. The clonotype comes from a woman aged 18-29 years with Graves' ophthalmopathy. Sequences were obtained from peripheral blood. This CDR3 reads CASSGPELGIYEQYF. DNA for the CDR3: TGTGCCAGCAGTGGCCCGGAGTTGGGGATCTACGAGCAGTACTTC.